The 15 T cell receptor beta chains below come from one sample, sequenced in a study of blood T cells in healthy people across ages (dated by TCRdb to the mid-2010s). Library preparation used 5' RACE. The reads were generated on an Illumina HiSeq 2500. A second roughly 7 to 12 cycle PCR used a sample-barcoded 5' primer and a J-beta primer mix. Through fastp at Q25 and MiXCR, TCRdb rebuilt clones from the public reads, retaining in-frame beta chains. Here each entry gathers all rows of one CDR3 protein and keeps the most common genes and DNA. The sample table records 1.5 million to 2 million distinct CDR3 sequences; over 25% of these occur just once. Together, the top ten hold 7% to 9% of the sample. The sequenced sample consisted of blood. Receptors were obtained from a woman under 40 in good health.

The J gene is TRBJ2-2, the V gene TRBV20-1; the match to TRBD1 covers 10 bases. Unmatched junction bases numbered 3, after V lost 5 bases and J lost 0 bases. This CDR3 is 15 amino acids long. Germline V gene lookup returns CDR1 DFQATT and CDR2 SNEGSKA (reference sequence). The CDR3: CSAAGTGANTGELFF. The CDR3 coding sequence is TGCAGTGCTGCCGGGACAGGGGCGAACACCGGGGAGCTGTTTTTT.

The chain joins TRBV20-1 to TRBJ2-1; 8 bases are a match to TRBD2. Germline V gene lookup returns CDR1 DFQATT and CDR2 SNEGSKA (reference sequence). The ends lost 0 bases at V and 4 bases at J; junction bases unmatched: 8. This CDR3 region has 16 residues. The CDR3 protein is CSARDGGLAAYNEQFF. The DNA for the CDR3 is TGCAGTGCTAGAGATGGCGGACTAGCAGCGTACAATGAGCAGTTCTTC.

Ten or more counts support this clonotype. The rearrangement links TRBV7-3 to TRBJ2-1, with 9 positions matching TRBD2. This CDR3 region has 14 residues. In germline, CDR1 is SGHTA, CDR2 FQGTGA. V gave up 3 bases and J gave up 7 bases; unmatched junction bases: 4. The CDR3 DNA follows: TGTGCCAGCAGCTTTGGCGGGGGGGGGAATGAGCAGTTCTTC. Encoded protein: CASSFGGGGNEQFF.

This clonotype was observed once. This may be a read error, as it is one base from a much larger clone. This chain uses TRBV29-1 with TRBJ2-1; 7 nucleotides match TRBD1. The J call may be in error: the DNA end matches TRBJ2-7 better. The germline V gene encodes CDR1 SQVTM and CDR2 ANQGSEA. CDR3 length: 14 residues. DNA for the CDR3: TGCAGCGTTGCATTGGGGACAGCTTACAATGAGCAGTACTTC. Its protein is CSVALGTAYNEQYF.

As regards this clonotype: The junction departs from the called germline gene at one end, perhaps through a read error. V and J are TRBV4-2 and TRBJ2-5; unclear D gene. The CDR3 spans 14 residues. CDR1 and CDR2 (germline): LGHNA, YNFKEQ. The CDR3 reads CASSPHPGQETQYF. The CDR3 DNA sequence: TGTGCCAGCAGCCCGCACCCGGGTCAAGAAACCCAGTACTTC.

This chain joins TRBV3-1 and TRBJ2-7; 10 bases align to TRBD2. The CDR3 contains 16 residues. The trim removed 1 base at V and 3 bases at J, leaving 6 bases unmatched. The germline V gene encodes CDR1 LGHDT and CDR2 YNNKEL (reference sequence). Written as DNA, the CDR3 is TGTGCCAGCAGCCAAGGGGCTAGCGGGAGAGGCTACGAGCAGTACTTC. Protein: CASSQGASGRGYEQYF.

The sample holds a few counts of this clonotype. The V call is TRBV3-1, the J call TRBJ2-5, with 8 bases that match TRBD1. J gave up 5 bases and V 1 base, and 12 bases lay outside the gene matches. The CDR3 has 17 residues. The V gene's germline CDR1 is LGHDT and CDR2 YNNKEL (reference sequence). CDR3 loop: CASSQGVAPGQVETQYF. As DNA, the CDR3 is TGTGCCAGCAGCCAAGGGGTGGCACCGGGACAGGTGGAGACCCAGTACTTC.

This clonotype turned up a few times. The chain joins TRBV28 to TRBJ1-6; no clear D. The CDR3 extends over 15 amino acids. Germline-derived CDR1 and CDR2 are MDHEN and SYDVKM. Trimming removed 6 bases at V and 5 bases at J, with 14 bases between. CDR3 sequence reads: CASRQWRYDNSPLHF. In DNA form, the CDR3 reads TGTGCCAGCAGGCAGTGGAGGTATGATAATTCACCCCTCCACTTT.

This clonotype turned up a few times. The chain is built from TRBV24-1 and TRBJ1-5, with D unresolved. CDR3 size: 14 residues. Germline V gene lookup returns CDR1 KGHDR and CDR2 SFDVKD. V lost 0 bases to trimming and J lost 1 base, with 3 bases between them. CDR3 protein: CATSDLRSNQPQHF. The DNA for the CDR3 is TGTGCCACCAGTGATTTGCGAAGCAATCAGCCCCAGCATTTT.

Comments on this clonotype: A read error may account for a junction end that differs from germline. The chain recombines TRBV28 with TRBJ2-7; D may correspond to TRBD1 or TRBD2 (5 bases each). The CDR3 covers 16 residues. CDR1 and CDR2 from the germline V gene are MDHEN and SYDVKM. CDR3 in amino acids: CASTGTVNSGSCEQYF. CDR3 nucleotides: TGTGCCAGCACCGGGACCGTTAATTCAGGCTCCTGCGAGCAGTACTTC.

This clonotype was observed many times. V usage is TRBV29-1 and J usage is TRBJ2-7; D is perhaps TRBD2 (6 bases). Trimming removed 6 bases from V and 3 bases from J, with 18 bases in between. CDR1 SQVTM and CDR2 ANQGSEA come from the germline V gene. The CDR3 covers 14 residues. The CDR3 here is CSVALGAAGYEQYF. CDR3 bases: TGCAGCGTAGCCCTAGGAGCAGCGGGCTACGAGCAGTACTTC.

This clonotype was found a few times. This rearrangement joins TRBV15 to TRBJ2-1; no firm D call. In germline, CDR1 is LNHNV, CDR2 YYDKDF (reference sequence). V was clipped by 4 bases and J by 9 bases, with 16 bases between them. CDR3 length: 14 amino acids. CDR3 amino acids: CATSTVVSPGEQFF. The CDR3 bases are TGTGCCACCAGCACAGTTGTTTCCCCCGGTGAGCAGTTCTTC.

A word on this clonotype: A single base separates this from a much larger clone, so it may be a read error. The chain employs TRBV9 and TRBJ2-1; D is perhaps TRBD1 or TRBD2 (5 bases each). The V gene lost 3 bases and the J gene lost 9 bases, with 13 bases spanning the gap. Germline V gives CDR1 SGDLS, CDR2 YYNGEE. The CDR3 totals 13 residues. The CDR3, as DNA: TGTGCCAGCAGCGAATGGGCAGGGAGTGAGCAGTTCTTC. It is translated as CASSEWAGSEQFF.

This rearrangement joins TRBV14 to TRBJ2-5; 7 bases align to TRBD1. The V segment lost 1 base and the J segment 1 base; nucleotides outside the gene matches: 6. Germline CDR1 and CDR2: SGHDN and FVKESK. This CDR3 has 16 amino acids. Here the CDR3 DNA reads TGTGCCAGCAGCCAAGGAGCAGGGGGTACCCAAGAGACCCAGTACTTC. Translated, it gives CASSQGAGGTQETQYF.

This clonotype was seen at least ten times. The chain links TRBV20-1 to TRBJ1-2; weak D call: TRBD1 (5 bases). Germline V CDR1 and CDR2: DFQATT, SNEGSKA (reference sequence). The CDR3 runs 14 residues. V was clipped by 3 bases and J by 4 bases, with 15 bases between them. The CDR3 region has the DNA TGCAGTGCTAGGCTGTCAAGGGGAGCCTATGGCTACACCTTC. Protein sequence: CSARLSRGAYGYTF.